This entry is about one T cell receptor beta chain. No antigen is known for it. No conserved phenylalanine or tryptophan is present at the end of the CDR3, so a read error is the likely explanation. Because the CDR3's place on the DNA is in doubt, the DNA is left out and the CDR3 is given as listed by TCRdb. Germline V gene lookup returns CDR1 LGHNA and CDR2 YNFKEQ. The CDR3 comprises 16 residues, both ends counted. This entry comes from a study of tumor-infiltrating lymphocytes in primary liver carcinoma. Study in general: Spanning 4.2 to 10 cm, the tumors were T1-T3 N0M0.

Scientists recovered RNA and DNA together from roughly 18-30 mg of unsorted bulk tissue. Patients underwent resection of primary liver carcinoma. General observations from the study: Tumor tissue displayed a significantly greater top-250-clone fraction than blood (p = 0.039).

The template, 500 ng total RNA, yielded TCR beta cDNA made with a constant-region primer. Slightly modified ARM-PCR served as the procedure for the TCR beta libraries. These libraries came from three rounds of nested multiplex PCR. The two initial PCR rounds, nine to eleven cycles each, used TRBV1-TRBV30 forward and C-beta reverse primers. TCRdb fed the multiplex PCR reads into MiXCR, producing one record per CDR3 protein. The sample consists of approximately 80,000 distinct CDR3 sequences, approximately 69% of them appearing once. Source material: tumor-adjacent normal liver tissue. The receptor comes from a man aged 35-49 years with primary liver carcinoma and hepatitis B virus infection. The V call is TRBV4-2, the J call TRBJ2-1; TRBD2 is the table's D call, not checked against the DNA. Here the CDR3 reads CASSQFSGLSYNELFL.